This T cell receptor (beta chain) originates from a study of blood T cell repertoires in COVID-19. About the research overall: Sites in the United States, Italy and Spain provided acute and convalescent COVID-19 samples. T cells, B-cell-depleted T cells, or PBMCs provided the cDNA or gDNA that served as material.

The CDR3 spans 15 residues. Germline loops: CDR1 MGHDK, CDR2 SYGVNS. Trimming left V 4 bases short and J 2 bases short, with 13 bases between. In the source study's methods: Nucleated cell counts were estimated from reference gene primer amplification. The protocol was immunoSEQ multiplex PCR, while the TCRdb copy is restricted to in-frame clones and leaves out a portion. For V, J and clone size, that table is used; D and trimming come from the DNA. The sample shows roughly 100,000 clones, about three quarters of them seen only once. The chain carries TRBV25-1 and TRBJ2-3; D is perhaps TRBD1 (6 bases). The TCR sequence derives from a man at least 80 years old with acute or convalescent COVID-19. The sequencing sample was made of peripheral blood. The CDR3 loop is CASSAIGTFTDTQYF. As DNA, the CDR3 is TGTGCCAGCAGTGCGATCGGGACATTCACAGATACGCAGTATTTT.